This note documents a single T cell receptor beta chain sequence. Its target is not known. Sequenced by immunoSEQ multiplex PCR; TCRdb stores in-frame clones only, minus some. The data contain 150,000 to 200,000 clones, around 93% of them singletons. This entry is derived from a study of T cell responses to AZD1222 COVID-19 vaccine. Germline V CDR1 and CDR2: MGHRA, YSYEKL. V lost 0 bases and J 2 bases, leaving 19 bases between the germline ends. This CDR3 has 18 amino acids. Study-wide points: There were mostly white British donors and more females than males, and clonal diversity was possibly underestimated. Repertoire collection took place solely once the T cell response had peaked.

Material: peripheral blood, obtained on day 0 of AZD1222 vaccination. This TCR derives from an adult in good health. The V call is TRBV4-1, the J call TRBJ1-2; D is unclear. The chain's CDR3 is CASSQELPGPLQNYGYTF. DNA of the CDR3: TGCGCCAGCAGCCAAGAGCTGCCGGGTCCGTTACAAAACTATGGCTACACCTTC.